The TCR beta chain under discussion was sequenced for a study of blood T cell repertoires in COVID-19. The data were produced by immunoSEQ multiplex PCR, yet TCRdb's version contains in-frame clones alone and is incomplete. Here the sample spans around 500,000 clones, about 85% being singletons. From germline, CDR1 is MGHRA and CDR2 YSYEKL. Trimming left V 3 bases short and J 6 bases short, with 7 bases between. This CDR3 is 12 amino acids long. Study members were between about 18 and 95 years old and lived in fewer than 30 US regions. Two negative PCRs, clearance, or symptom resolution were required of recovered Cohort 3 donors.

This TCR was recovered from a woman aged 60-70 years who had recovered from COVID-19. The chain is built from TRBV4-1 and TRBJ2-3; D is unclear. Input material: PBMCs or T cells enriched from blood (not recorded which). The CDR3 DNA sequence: TGCGCCAGCAGCCACATGCGGGATACGCAGTATTTT. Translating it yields CASSHMRDTQYF.